The 32 T cell receptor beta chains below come from one sample, sequenced in a study of tumor and adjacent non-tumor tissue in lung cancer. RNA was extracted from bulk tissue without any cell sorting. Three rounds of nested PCR, following a modified ARM-PCR protocol, produced the TCRbeta library. TCRdb called the multiplex PCR reads again in MiXCR, with one record for every CDR3 protein. This sample has 75,000 to 100,000 distinct CDR3 sequences; about 67% occur once, and the top ten carry roughly 18%. The sequenced sample was lung tumor tissue. These receptors came from a man in his sixties with non-small cell lung cancer.

Comments on this clonotype: A junction end diverges from the germline sequence, so it may reflect a read error. This chain uses TRBV7-9 with TRBJ2-7; D gene unclear. Germline loops: CDR1 SEHNR, CDR2 FQNEAQ (reference sequence). The length of the CDR3 is 18 residues. As DNA, the CDR3 is TGTGCCAGCAGCCGCATTGGCACTGGCGGAGCCTTCTCCTACGAGCGGTACTTC. Translation: CASSRIGTGGAFSYERYF. Filled out from reference TRBV7-9 and TRBJ2-7, the complete variable domain reads DTGVSQNPRHKITKRGQNVTFRCDPISEHNRLYWYRQTLGQGPEFLTYFQNEAQLEKSRLLSDRFSAERPKGSFSTLEIQRTEQGDSAMYLCASSRIGTGGAFSYERYFGPGTRLTVT.

On this clonotype itself: One end of the junction varies from germline; a read error may be responsible. The chain couples TRBV20-1 to TRBJ1-1; D unresolved. This CDR3 is 15 amino acids long. Germline V gene lookup returns CDR1 DFQATT and CDR2 SNEGSKA (reference sequence). CDR3 amino acids: CSARPPKGPNAEASF. The CDR3 DNA is TGCAGTGCTAGACCCCCCAAGGGTCCGAACGCTGAAGCTTCCTTT.

Note on this clonotype: As the CDR3 is not closed by the conserved phenylalanine or tryptophan, this likely results from a read error. The genes are TRBV6-6 and TRBJ1-1, with unresolved D. Germline V gene data show CDR1 as MNHNY and CDR2 as SVGAGI (reference sequence). The CDR3 loop spans 12 amino acids. CDR3 DNA sequence: TGTGTCAGCAGTTACGTAGACACTGAAGCTTTCTCT. It yields the protein CVSSYVDTEAFS.

The chain recombines TRBV30 with TRBJ2-3, with 11 bases matching TRBD2. V shed 0 bases and J 2 bases; nucleotides not matched to a gene: 1. Germline values: CDR1 GTSNPN, CDR2 SVGIG (reference sequence). This CDR3 is built from 15 residues. CDR3 nucleotides: TGTGCCTGGAGTGTGACTAGCGGGGCCACAGATACGCAGTATTTT. Translated, it gives CAWSVTSGATDTQYF.

The chain employs TRBV5-1 and TRBJ1-5; D unresolved. V gave up 1 base and J gave up 3 bases, with 11 bases separating them. Germline-derived CDR1 and CDR2 are SGHRS and YFSETQ. There are 15 residues in the CDR3. The CDR3 sequence is CASSLYGDNNQPQHF. CDR3 DNA sequence: TGCGCCAGCAGCTTGTATGGAGATAACAATCAGCCCCAGCATTTT.

About this clonotype: This may stem from a read error, because a much larger clone lies one nucleotide away. The V gene is TRBV6-5, the J gene TRBJ1-2, with D perhaps matching TRBD1 (5 bases). This CDR3 region has 15 residues. V dropped 0 bases and J dropped 4 bases, with 12 bases sitting between them. Germline V CDR1 and CDR2: MNHEY, SVGAGI. The CDR3 DNA sequence: TGTGCCAGCAGTTACTCGAAGGGGCCCGTCTATGGCTACACCTTC. Translating gives CASSYSKGPVYGYTF.

This clonotype was recorded at least ten times. The DNA of the CDR3 is TGCGCCAGCAGCCAAGCACCCAGCTTTAATAGCAATCAGCCCCAGCATTTT. It translates to CASSQAPSFNSNQPQHF. V gene TRBV4-1 combines with J gene TRBJ1-5; no clear D. Germline V gene lookup returns CDR1 MGHRA and CDR2 YSYEKL. The V gene lost 1 base and the J gene lost 0 bases, with 13 bases spanning the gap. The CDR3 covers 17 residues.

Of note for this clonotype: Since a much larger clone is just one base distant, this may be a read error. The V call is TRBV30, the J call TRBJ2-2; either TRBD1 or TRBD2 may supply D (6 bases each). This CDR3 has 14 residues. Germline CDR1 and CDR2: GTSNPN and SVGIG (reference sequence). This CDR3 reads CAWNTGTIGGELSF. The CDR3 DNA reads TGTGCCTGGAACACCGGGACAATTGGCGGGGAGCTGTCTTTT.

This clonotype was seen repeatedly, ten times or more. V and J are TRBV4-1 and TRBJ2-7; D may be TRBD1 (6 bases). V gave up 1 base and J gave up 3 bases, with 10 bases separating them. CDR3 length: 14 residues. The germline V gene has CDR1 MGHRA and CDR2 YSYEKL. Here the CDR3 reads CASSQVKDSYEQYF. CDR3 bases: TGCGCCAGCAGCCAAGTCAAGGACAGCTACGAGCAGTACTTC.

In regard to this clonotype: The conserved phenylalanine or tryptophan is not found at the CDR3 terminus, so this likely reflects a read error. The chain carries TRBV4-3 and TRBJ1-1; D gene unclear. Looked up from germline, CDR1 is LGHNA and CDR2 is YSLEER. The CDR3 has 14 amino acids. The CDR3: CVSSQEITGTIAFL. The CDR3 DNA is TGCGTCAGTAGCCAAGAAATCACGGGCACTATAGCTTTCCTT.

On this clonotype itself: No conserved phenylalanine or tryptophan is present at the end of the CDR3, so a read error is the likely explanation. This chain connects TRBV12-3 or TRBV12-4 to TRBJ2-1, with D unclear. The CDR3 loop spans 12 amino acids. This CDR3 is CASSLQYNKQFY. The DNA of the CDR3 is TGTGCCAGCAGCCTACAGTACAATAAGCAGTTCTAC.

This chain's CDR3 is CASSHPISGTYNEQFF. The DNA of the CDR3 is TGTGCCAGTAGTCACCCGATTAGCGGCACCTACAATGAGCAGTTCTTC. V usage is TRBV28 and J usage is TRBJ2-1; D possibly corresponds to TRBD2 (6 bases). Trimming pared 9 bases from V and 2 bases from J, leaving 20 bases between. Looked up from germline, CDR1 is MDHEN and CDR2 is SYDVKM. The CDR3 length is 16 residues.

As for this clonotype: A much larger clone is a single base away; this may be a read error. The gene calls are TRBV20-1 and TRBJ2-7; 7 bases fit TRBD2. CDR1 is DFQATT, CDR2 SNEGSKA, per germline (reference sequence). V was clipped by 6 bases and J by 6 bases; unmatched bases: 11. The CDR3 consists of 13 residues. The CDR3 coding sequence is TGCAGTGCCAGCGGGACGGCCAAAGGCGAGCAGTACTTC. Residues: CSASGTAKGEQYF.

In regard to this clonotype: This may stem from a read error, because a much larger clone lies one nucleotide away. V is TRBV19 and J is TRBJ1-6; 11 bases agree with TRBD1. V shed 9 bases and J 7 bases; nucleotides not matched to a gene: 8. CDR1 is LNHDA, CDR2 SQIVND, per germline (reference sequence). The CDR3 is 15 residues long. The CDR3 DNA is TGTGCCAGCAGTCAGGGACAGGGGGTAAATTCACCCCTCCACTTT. Translation gives CASSQGQGVNSPLHF.

The chain links TRBV7-8 to TRBJ1-5, with D hard to call. V was clipped by 2 bases and J by 5 bases, with 10 bases between them. Germline-derived CDR1 and CDR2 are SGHVS and FQNEAQ. The CDR3 covers 14 residues. CDR3 sequence (DNA): TGTGCCAGCAGCTTACTATGTTTCGATCAGCCCCAGCATTTT. It is translated as CASSLLCFDQPQHF. Full variable domain (remainder filled in from reference TRBV7-8 and TRBJ1-5): GAGVSQSPRYKVAKRGQDVALRCDPISGHVSLFWYQQALGQGPEFLTYFQNEAQLDKSGLPSDRFFAERPEGSVSTLKIQRTQQEDSAVYLCASSLLCFDQPQHFGDGTRLSIL.

As for this clonotype: This could be a read error, since a much larger clone is one nucleotide away. The chain combines TRBV5-1 with TRBJ1-2; TRBD1 agrees at 8 bases. Germline V gene data show CDR1 as SGHRS and CDR2 as YFSETQ. The CDR3 is 15 residues long. V trimming: 5 bases; J trimming: 4 bases; junction bases outside the gene matches: 10. The CDR3: CASRTGQGGSYGYTF. In nucleotides, the CDR3 is TGCGCCAGCAGAACCGGACAGGGAGGGAGCTATGGCTACACCTTC. Variable domain in full (rest from reference TRBV5-1 and TRBJ1-2): KAGVTQTPRYLIKTRGQQVTLSCSPISGHRSVSWYQQTPGQGLQFLFEYFSETQRNKGNFPGRFSGRQFSNSRSEMNVSTLELGDSALYLCASRTGQGGSYGYTFGSGTRLTVV.

A remark on this clonotype: The conserved closing phenylalanine or tryptophan is absent in this CDR3, likely reflecting a read error. V gene TRBV11-1 combines with J gene TRBJ2-1, with D tentatively TRBD1 (6 bases). The CDR3 loop spans 15 amino acids. Germline CDR1 is SGHAT and CDR2 is FQDESV (reference sequence). This CDR3 reads CVSSFLRGKGNEQFS. The CDR3 nucleotides read TGTGTCAGCAGCTTTCTCAGGGGCAAAGGGAATGAGCAGTTCTCC.

About this clonotype: The junction shows a germline mismatch at one end, possibly a read error. The rearrangement uses TRBV24-1 and TRBJ2-1; D tentatively reads TRBD1 or TRBD2 (5 bases each). There are 13 residues in the CDR3. CDR1 is KGHDR and CDR2 is SFDVKD in the germline V gene. This chain's CDR3 is CATSDGGTNEQFF. The CDR3 DNA reads TGTGCCACCAGTGATGGGGGTACGAATGAGCAATTCTTC.

With respect to this clonotype: The junction differs from germline at one of its ends, possibly a read error. The chain has TRBV14 and TRBJ1-6; TRBD1 is a possible D gene (5 bases). Germline V lookup: CDR1 SGHDN, CDR2 FVKESK. This CDR3 spans 18 amino acids. CDR3 region: CASSHRLGPRAYNLPLHF. CDR3 DNA sequence: TGTGCCAGCAGCCACAGACTGGGACCCCGAGCCTATAATTTACCCCTCCACTTT.

On this clonotype itself: This may be a read error, as it is one base from a much larger clone. The J gene is TRBJ1-3, the V gene TRBV4-1; D is unclear. This CDR3 has 15 amino acids. Germline V gene sequence: CDR1 MGHRA, CDR2 YSYEKL. CDR3 residues: CASSQEGTVGNIIYF. The DNA for the CDR3 is TGCGCCAGCAGCCAAGAGGGTACAGTCGGAAACATCATATATTTT.

On this clonotype: In this CDR3 the conserved last residue, phenylalanine or tryptophan, is missing, so a read error is likely. The chain couples TRBV12-3 or TRBV12-4 to TRBJ1-5, with TRBD2 identical over 8 bases. Matching the DNA end better, TRBJ2-3 makes the J call doubtful. CDR3 length equals 12 residues. The CDR3 DNA reads TGTGCCAGCAGTCCCGGGAGGGGCAGCCAGTATCTT. Its translation: CASSPGRGSQYL.

This clonotype was picked up one time. The junction differs from germline at one of its ends, possibly a read error. The chain carries TRBV6-2 or TRBV6-3 and TRBJ2-1; 9 bases line up with TRBD2. The CDR3 extends over 16 amino acids. Per the germline V gene, CDR1 is MNHEY and CDR2 is SVGEGT. Here the CDR3 DNA reads TGTGTCAGCAACACCCTGATAATAGCGGGGGACAATGAGCAATTCTTC. Translation: CVSNTLIIAGDNEQFF.

This chain connects TRBV25-1 to TRBJ2-5; D remains unclear. The V end lost 2 bases, the J end lost 2 bases, and 3 bases lay between the germline ends. The germline V gene has CDR1 MGHDK and CDR2 SYGVNS. The CDR3 is 12 amino acids. DNA for the CDR3: TGTGCCAGCAGTGAACTACAAGAGACCCAGTACTTC. This gives the protein CASSELQETQYF.

This clonotype was observed many times. The CDR3 DNA reads TGCGCCAATCCCCTTTTCGGACCTTACAATGAGCAGTTCTTC. Protein sequence: CANPLFGPYNEQFF. The chain recombines TRBV4-1 with TRBJ2-1; D is undetermined. Looked up from germline, CDR1 is MGHRA and CDR2 is YSYEKL. Trimming took off 10 bases at V and 4 bases at J, with 17 bases between the two ends. The CDR3 length is 14 residues.

There are many counts of this clonotype. The rearrangement links TRBV12-3 or TRBV12-4 to TRBJ2-6; D remains unclear. This CDR3 contains 14 residues. V lost 7 bases and J lost 0, with 7 bases in between. CDR3 DNA: TGTGCCAGCAAAACCAACTCTGGGGCCAACGTCCTGACTTTC. As protein: CASKTNSGANVLTF.

This clonotype showed up many times. The V call is TRBV15, the J call TRBJ2-7; tentatively, D is TRBD2 (5 bases). The CDR3 length is 13 residues. CDR1 is LNHNV, CDR2 YYDKDF, per germline (reference sequence). V lost 5 bases, J lost 5 bases, and 13 bases lay in between. CDR3 sequence (DNA): TGTGCCACCAGCGAGGGTAAGAATAACGAGCAGTACTTC. Amino acid sequence: CATSEGKNNEQYF.

Notes on this clonotype: A read error may account for a junction end that differs from germline. The genes are TRBV11-1 and TRBJ1-1; no clear D gene. CDR3 length: 14 amino acids. Germline V gives CDR1 SGHAT, CDR2 FQDESV (reference sequence). The CDR3 DNA reads as TGTGCCAGCAACTTATCGGCGGGCGAAACTGAACCTTTCTTT. Translated: CASNLSAGETEPFF.

This clonotype was detected a few times. A much larger clone differs by one base, so this may be a read error. The V gene is TRBV4-1, the J gene TRBJ2-4; D uncertain. The CDR3 runs 18 residues. Germline V gene data show CDR1 as MGHRA and CDR2 as YSYEKL. The CDR3, as DNA: TGCGCCAGCAGCCAAGCAATGACCGAATCCATAGCCAGAAACATTCAGTACTTC. Translating it yields CASSQAMTESIARNIQYF.

With regard to this clonotype: At one of its ends the junction is not consistent with the germline gene, which may arise from a read error. The genes are TRBV12-3 or TRBV12-4 and TRBJ1-1; no clear D gene. The CDR3 is 12 amino acids. The CDR3 spells CASGRRSSETFF. As DNA, the CDR3 is TGTGCCAGCGGCCGCAGATCCAGTGAAACTTTCTTT.

The chain couples TRBV6-2 or TRBV6-3 to TRBJ2-1; 7 positions agree with TRBD2. The CDR3 has 13 amino acids. Germline V gene sequence: CDR1 MNHEY, CDR2 SVGEGT. Here the CDR3 reads CNSIGLEYNEQFF. Written as DNA, the CDR3 is TGTAACAGCATTGGACTAGAATACAATGAGCAGTTCTTC.

At least ten counts were recorded for this clonotype. The chain has TRBV6-1 and TRBJ1-1; the D is unclear. This CDR3 contains 13 residues. CDR1 and CDR2 (germline): MNHNS, SASEGT. Trimming removed 7 bases at V and 0 bases at J, with 9 bases between. CDR3 in amino acids: CASTVRVNTEAFF. The CDR3 region has the DNA TGTGCCAGCACGGTTAGGGTGAACACTGAAGCTTTCTTT.

About this clonotype: The CDR3 carries no conserved terminal phenylalanine or tryptophan, so it likely arises from a read error. This chain connects TRBV29-1 to TRBJ2-3; D is uncertain. Germline CDR1 reads SQVTM; CDR2 reads ANQGSEA. This CDR3 is 13 amino acids long. CDR3 in DNA: TGCGGCGGTTGTAACATAGTCACAGATACGCAGTATTTG. It translates to CGGCNIVTDTQYL.